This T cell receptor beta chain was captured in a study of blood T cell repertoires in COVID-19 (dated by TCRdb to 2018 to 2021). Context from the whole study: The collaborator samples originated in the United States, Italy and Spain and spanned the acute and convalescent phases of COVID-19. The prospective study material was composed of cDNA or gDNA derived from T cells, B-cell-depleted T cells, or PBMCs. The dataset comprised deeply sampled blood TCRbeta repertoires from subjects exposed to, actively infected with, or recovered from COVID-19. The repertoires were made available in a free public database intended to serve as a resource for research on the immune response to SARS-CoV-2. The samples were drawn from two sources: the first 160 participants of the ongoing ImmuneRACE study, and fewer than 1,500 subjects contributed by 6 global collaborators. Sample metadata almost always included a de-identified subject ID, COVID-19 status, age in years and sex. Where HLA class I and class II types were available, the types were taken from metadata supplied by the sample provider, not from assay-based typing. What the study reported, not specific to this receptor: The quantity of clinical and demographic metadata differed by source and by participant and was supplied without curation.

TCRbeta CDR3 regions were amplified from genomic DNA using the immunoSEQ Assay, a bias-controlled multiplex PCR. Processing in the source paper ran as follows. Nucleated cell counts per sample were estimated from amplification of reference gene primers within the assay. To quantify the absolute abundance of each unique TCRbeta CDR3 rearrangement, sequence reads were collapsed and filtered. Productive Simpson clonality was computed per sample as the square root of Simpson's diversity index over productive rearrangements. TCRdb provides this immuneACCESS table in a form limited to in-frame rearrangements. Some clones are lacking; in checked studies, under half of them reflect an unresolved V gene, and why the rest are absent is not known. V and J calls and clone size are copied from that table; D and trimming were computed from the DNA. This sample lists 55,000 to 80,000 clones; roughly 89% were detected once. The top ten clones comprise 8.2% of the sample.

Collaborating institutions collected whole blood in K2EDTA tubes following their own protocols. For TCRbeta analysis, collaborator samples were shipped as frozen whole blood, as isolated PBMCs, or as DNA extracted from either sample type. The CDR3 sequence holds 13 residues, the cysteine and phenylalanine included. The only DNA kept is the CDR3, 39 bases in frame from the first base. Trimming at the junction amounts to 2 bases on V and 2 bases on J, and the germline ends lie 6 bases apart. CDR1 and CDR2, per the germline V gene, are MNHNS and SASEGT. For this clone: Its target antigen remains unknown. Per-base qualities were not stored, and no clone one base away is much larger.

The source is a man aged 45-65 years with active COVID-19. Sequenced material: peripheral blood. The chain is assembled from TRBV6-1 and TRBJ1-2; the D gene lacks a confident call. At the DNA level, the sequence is TGTGCCAGCAGTGAAAGCCCAAACTATGGCTACACCTTC. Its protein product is CASSESPNYGYTF.